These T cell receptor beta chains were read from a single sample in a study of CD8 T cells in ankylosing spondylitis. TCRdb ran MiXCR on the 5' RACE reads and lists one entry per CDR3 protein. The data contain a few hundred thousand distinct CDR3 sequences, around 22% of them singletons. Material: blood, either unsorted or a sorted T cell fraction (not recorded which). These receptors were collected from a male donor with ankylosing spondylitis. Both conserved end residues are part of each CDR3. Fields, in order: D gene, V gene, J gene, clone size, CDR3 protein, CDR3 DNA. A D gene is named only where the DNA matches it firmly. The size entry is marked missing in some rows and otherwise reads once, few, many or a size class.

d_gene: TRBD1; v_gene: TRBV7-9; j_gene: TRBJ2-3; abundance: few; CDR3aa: CASSAGDSRSTDTQYF; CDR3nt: TGTGCCAGCAGCGCCGGGGACAGTCGAAGCACAGATACGCAGTATTTT
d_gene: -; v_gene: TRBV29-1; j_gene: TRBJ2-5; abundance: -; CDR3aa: CSVAPVGETQYF; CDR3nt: TGCAGCGTAGCCCCGGTGGGGGAGACCCAGTACTTC
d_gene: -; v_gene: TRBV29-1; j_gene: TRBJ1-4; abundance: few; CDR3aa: CSVGGYEKLFF; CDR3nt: TGCAGCGTTGGCGGTTACGAAAAACTGTTTTTT
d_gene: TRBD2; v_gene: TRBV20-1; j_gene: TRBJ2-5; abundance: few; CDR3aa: CSVSAGLAVPRDQYF; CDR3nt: TGCAGTGTTAGTGCGGGACTAGCGGTCCCAAGGGACCAGTACTTC
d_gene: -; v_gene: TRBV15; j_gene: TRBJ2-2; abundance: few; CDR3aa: CATSRGALDTGELFF; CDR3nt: TGTGCCACCAGCAGAGGAGCGTTGGACACCGGGGAGCTGTTTTTT
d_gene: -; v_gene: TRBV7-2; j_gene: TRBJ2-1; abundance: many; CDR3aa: CASSLVLSGEQFF; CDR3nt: TGTGCCAGCAGCTTAGTTCTCAGCGGTGAGCAGTTCTTC
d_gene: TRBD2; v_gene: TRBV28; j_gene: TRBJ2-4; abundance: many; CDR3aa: CASRSGLAGAKNIQYF; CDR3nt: TGTGCCAGCAGATCCGGGCTAGCGGGAGCCAAAAACATTCAGTACTTC
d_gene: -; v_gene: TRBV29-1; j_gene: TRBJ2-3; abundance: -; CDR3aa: CSGGEPETDTQYF; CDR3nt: TGCAGCGGAGGTGAGCCCGAGACAGATACGCAGTATTTT
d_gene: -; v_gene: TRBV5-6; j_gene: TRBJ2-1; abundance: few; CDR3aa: CASSLGPLREQFF; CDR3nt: TGTGCCAGCAGCTTGGGCCCTCTTCGCGAGCAGTTCTTC
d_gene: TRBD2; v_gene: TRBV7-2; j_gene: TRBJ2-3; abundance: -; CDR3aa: CASSFRGLADTDTQYF; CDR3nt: TGTGCCAGCAGCTTCAGAGGACTAGCGGACACAGATACGCAGTATTTT
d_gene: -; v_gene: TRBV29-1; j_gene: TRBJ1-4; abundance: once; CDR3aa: CSVSWTGDEKLFF; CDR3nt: TGCAGCGTTTCCTGGACGGGGGATGAAAAACTGTTTTTT
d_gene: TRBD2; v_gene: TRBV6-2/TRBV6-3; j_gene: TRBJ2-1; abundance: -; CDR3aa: CASLTSGKYNEQFF; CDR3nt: TGTGCCAGCCTTACTAGCGGGAAGTACAATGAGCAGTTCTTC
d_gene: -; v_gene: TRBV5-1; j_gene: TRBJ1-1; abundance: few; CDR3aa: CASSLFQVGNTEAFF; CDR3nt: TGCGCCAGCAGCTTGTTTCAGGTTGGGAACACTGAAGCTTTCTTT
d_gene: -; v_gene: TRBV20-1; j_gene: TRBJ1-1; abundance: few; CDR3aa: CSATTATEAFF; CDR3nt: TGCAGTGCAACGACAGCCACTGAAGCTTTCTTT
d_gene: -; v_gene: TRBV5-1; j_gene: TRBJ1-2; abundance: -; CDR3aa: CASSLGYGRGYTF; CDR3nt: TGCGCCAGCAGCTTGGGGTACGGGAGGGGCTACACCTTC
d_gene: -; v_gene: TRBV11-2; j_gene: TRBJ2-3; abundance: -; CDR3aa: CASRGSLSDTQYF; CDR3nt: TGTGCCTCGAGGGGGAGCTTGTCAGATACGCAGTATTTT
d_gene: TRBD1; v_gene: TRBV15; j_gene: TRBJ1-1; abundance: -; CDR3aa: CATSRDRGGTEAFF; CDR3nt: TGTGCCACCAGCAGAGACAGGGGGGGCACTGAAGCTTTCTTT
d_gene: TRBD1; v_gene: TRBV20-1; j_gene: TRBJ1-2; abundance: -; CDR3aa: CSAQQTGGYGYTF; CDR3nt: TGCAGTGCTCAACAAACAGGGGGCTATGGCTACACCTTC
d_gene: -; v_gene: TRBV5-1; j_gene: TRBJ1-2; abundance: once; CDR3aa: CASSPGTSSGYTF; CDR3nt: TGCGCCAGCAGCCCGGGGACCTCCTCCGGCTACACCTTC
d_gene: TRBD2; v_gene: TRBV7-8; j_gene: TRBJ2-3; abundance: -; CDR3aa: CASSFRTSGRRSDTQYF; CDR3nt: TGTGCCAGCAGTTTCCGGACTAGCGGGAGACGGTCAGATACGCAGTATTTT
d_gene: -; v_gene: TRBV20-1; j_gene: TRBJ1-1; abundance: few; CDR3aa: CSASETNTEAFF; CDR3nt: TGCAGTGCTAGTGAGACGAACACTGAAGCTTTCTTT
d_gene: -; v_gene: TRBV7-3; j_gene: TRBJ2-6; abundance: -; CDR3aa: CASSRDGSGANVLTF; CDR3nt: TGTGCCAGCAGCAGAGACGGCTCTGGGGCCAACGTCCTGACTTTC
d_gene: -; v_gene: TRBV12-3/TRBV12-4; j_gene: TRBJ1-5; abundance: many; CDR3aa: CASSPLGAGRNQPQHF; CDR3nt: TGTGCCAGCAGTCCATTGGGGGCTGGACGCAATCAGCCCCAGCATTTT
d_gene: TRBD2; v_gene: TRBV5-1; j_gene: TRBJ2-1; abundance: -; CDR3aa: CASSLEALAGVDEQFF; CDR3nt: TGCGCCAGCAGCTTGGAGGCCCTAGCGGGAGTTGATGAGCAGTTCTTC
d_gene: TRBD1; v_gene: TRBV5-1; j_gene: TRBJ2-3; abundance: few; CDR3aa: CASSSTGGADTQYF; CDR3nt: TGCGCCAGCAGTTCAACAGGGGGCGCGGATACGCAGTATTTT
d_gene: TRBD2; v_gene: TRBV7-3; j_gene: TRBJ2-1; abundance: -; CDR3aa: CASSSQVAGVGDEQFF; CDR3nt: TGTGCCAGCAGCTCCCAGGTAGCGGGAGTCGGAGATGAGCAGTTCTTC
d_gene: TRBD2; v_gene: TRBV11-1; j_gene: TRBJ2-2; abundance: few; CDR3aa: CASRQSGRAAGELFF; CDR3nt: TGTGCCAGCAGGCAAAGCGGGAGGGCGGCCGGGGAGCTGTTTTTT
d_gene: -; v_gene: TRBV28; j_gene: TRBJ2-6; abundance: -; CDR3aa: CASSAAGSRANVLTF; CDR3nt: TGTGCCAGCAGCGCGGCGGGGTCTAGGGCCAACGTCCTGACTTTC
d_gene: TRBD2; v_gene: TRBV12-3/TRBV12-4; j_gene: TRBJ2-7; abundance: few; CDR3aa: CASRPDGREGSYEQYF; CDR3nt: TGTGCCAGCAGACCGGACGGGCGGGAGGGATCCTACGAGCAGTACTTC
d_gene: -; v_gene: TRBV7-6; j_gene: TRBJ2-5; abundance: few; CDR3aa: CASSPRPGAQETQYF; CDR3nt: TGTGCCAGCAGCCCGAGACCGGGAGCCCAAGAGACCCAGTACTTC
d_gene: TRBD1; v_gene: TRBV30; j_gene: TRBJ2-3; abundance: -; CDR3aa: CAWSTGGHITDTQYF; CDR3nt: TGTGCCTGGAGTACAGGGGGCCATATCACAGATACGCAGTATTTT
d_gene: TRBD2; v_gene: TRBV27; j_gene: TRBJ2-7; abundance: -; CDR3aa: CASSLFSSGSPYEQYF; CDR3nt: TGTGCCAGCAGTTTGTTCTCTAGCGGGAGCCCTTACGAGCAGTACTTC
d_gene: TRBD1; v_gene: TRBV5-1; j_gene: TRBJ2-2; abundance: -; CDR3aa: CASSPDRVGTGELFF; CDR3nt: TGCGCCAGCAGCCCCGACAGGGTGGGCACCGGGGAGCTGTTTTTT
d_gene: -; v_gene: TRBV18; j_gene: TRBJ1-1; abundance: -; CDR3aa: CASSPPVGTEAFF; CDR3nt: TGTGCCAGCTCACCACCAGTCGGCACTGAAGCTTTCTTT
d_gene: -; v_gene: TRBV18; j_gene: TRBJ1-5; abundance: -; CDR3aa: CASSPGPGPRGNQPQHF; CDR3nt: TGTGCCAGCTCACCGGGTCCGGGACCCAGGGGCAATCAGCCCCAGCATTTT
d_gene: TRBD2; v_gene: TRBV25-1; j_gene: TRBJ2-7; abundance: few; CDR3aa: CASSDAGAKSYEQYF; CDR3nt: TGTGCCAGCAGTGATGCGGGAGCAAAATCGTACGAGCAGTACTTC
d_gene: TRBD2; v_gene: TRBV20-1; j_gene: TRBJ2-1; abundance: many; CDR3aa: CSALGFAGANNEQFF; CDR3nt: TGCAGTGCCCTCGGGTTCGCGGGAGCCAACAATGAGCAGTTCTTC
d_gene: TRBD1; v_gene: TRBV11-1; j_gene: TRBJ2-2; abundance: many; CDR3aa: CASSSDRERVRYPGELFF; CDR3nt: TGTGCCAGCAGTTCGGACAGGGAGCGTGTACGGTATCCCGGGGAGCTGTTTTTT
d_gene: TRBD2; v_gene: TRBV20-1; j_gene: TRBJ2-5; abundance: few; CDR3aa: CSARDSQRGSWAQETQYF; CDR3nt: TGCAGTGCTAGAGATTCCCAGCGGGGCAGTTGGGCCCAAGAGACCCAGTACTTC
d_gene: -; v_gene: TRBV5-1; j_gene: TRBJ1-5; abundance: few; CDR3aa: CASSSGAAGNQPQHF; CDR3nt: TGCGCCAGCAGCTCGGGGGCGGCAGGCAATCAGCCCCAGCATTTT
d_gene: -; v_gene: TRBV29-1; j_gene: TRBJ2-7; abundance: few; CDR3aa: CSVSFPPGERYF; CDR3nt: TGCAGCGTGAGCTTCCCGCCGGGCGAGCGGTACTTC
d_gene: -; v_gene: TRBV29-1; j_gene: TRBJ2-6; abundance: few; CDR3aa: CSVGPGANVLTF; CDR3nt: TGCAGCGTTGGTCCTGGGGCCAACGTCCTGACTTTC
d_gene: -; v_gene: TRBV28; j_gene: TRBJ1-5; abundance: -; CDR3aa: CASRKEIFPQHF; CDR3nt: TGTGCCAGCAGAAAAGAAATTTTCCCCCAGCATTTT